Following are 20 T cell receptor beta chains from one sample sequenced in a study of T cell responses to AZD1222 COVID-19 vaccine. Method: immunoSEQ multiplex PCR; TCRdb's copy keeps in-frame clones and lacks some. The sample lists roughly 62,000 clones, more than 70% occurring once. Here the sequenced sample was peripheral blood, taken on day 0 of AZD1222 vaccination. The receptors were sampled from an adult in good health.

The chain recombines TRBV30 with TRBJ1-1; D ambiguous. This CDR3 has 13 amino acids. Trimming took off 3 bases at V and 7 bases at J, with 15 bases between the two ends. Germline CDR1 GTSNPN, CDR2 SVGIG (reference sequence). CDR3 sequence (DNA): TGTGCCTGGAGGGACGGTGGCCTTGTTGAAGCTTTCTTT. It yields the protein CAWRDGGLVEAFF.

A single count supports this clone. V and J are TRBV4-2 and TRBJ2-7, with a tentative D call TRBD2 (5 bases). Germline values: CDR1 LGHNA, CDR2 YNFKEQ. V dropped 0 bases and J dropped 3 bases, with 18 bases sitting between them. This CDR3 spans 17 amino acids. CDR3 DNA: TGTGCCAGCAGCCAAGAATACGAGCGGATGGGGAACTACGAGCAGTACTTC. This codes for CASSQEYERMGNYEQYF.

V gene TRBV28 combines with J gene TRBJ1-2; 8 nucleotides line up with TRBD1. Looked up from germline, CDR1 is MDHEN and CDR2 is SYDVKM. J gave up 1 base and V 5 bases, and 9 bases lay outside the gene matches. CDR3 size: 16 residues. The CDR3 region has the DNA TGTGCCAGCAGTCCAGGGGGCGCGGGGGGTAACTATGGCTACACCTTC. Translating gives CASSPGGAGGNYGYTF.

In this sample, this clone turned up a few times. The rearrangement uses TRBV2 and TRBJ2-3; 9 bases agree with TRBD2. V lost 5 bases and J lost 5; bases outside the gene matches: 14. This CDR3 is built from 17 residues. CDR1 is SNHLY, CDR2 FYNNEI, per germline. CDR3 in DNA: TGTGCCAGCAGTCACCCTGGCGCTAGCGGGGAGGGAGATACGCAGTATTTT. It is translated as CASSHPGASGEGDTQYF. Complete variable domain (other parts from reference TRBV2 and TRBJ2-3): EPEVTQTPSHQVTQMGQEVILRCVPISNHLYFYWYRQILGQKVEFLVSFYNNEISEKSEIFDDQFSVERPDGSNFTLKIRSTKLEDSAMYFCASSHPGASGEGDTQYFGPGTRLTVL.

This clone was found a few times. The J gene is TRBJ1-5, the V gene TRBV5-4; D is uncertain. The CDR3 spans 13 residues. The germline V and J ends were trimmed by 2 bases and 6 bases, with 9 bases remaining between them. Germline V gene sequence: CDR1 SGHNT, CDR2 YYREEE (reference sequence). This CDR3 is CASSLDPGQPQHF. CDR3 in DNA: TGTGCCAGCAGCTTAGACCCCGGTCAGCCCCAGCATTTT.

CDR3 amino acids: CASSLSLAGVDTQYF. In DNA form, the CDR3 reads TGTGCCAGCAGCTTATCTCTAGCGGGGGTAGATACGCAGTATTTT. The chain has TRBV7-2 and TRBJ2-3; 10 positions agree with TRBD2. The junction had 4 bases not matched to a gene; V was cut back by 2 bases and J by 5 bases. The length of the CDR3 is 15 residues. Germline loops: CDR1 SGHTA, CDR2 FQGNSA. Combining the CDR3 with reference TRBV7-2 and TRBJ2-3 gives the whole variable domain GAGVSQSPSNKVTEKGKDVELRCDPISGHTALYWYRQSLGQGLEFLIYFQGNSAPDKSGLPSDRFSAERTGGSVSTLTIQRTQQEDSAVYLCASSLSLAGVDTQYFGPGTRLTVL.

The chain employs TRBV6-2 or TRBV6-3 and TRBJ2-3; tentatively, D is TRBD1 (5 bases). V dropped 5 bases and J dropped 2 bases, with 14 bases sitting between them. This CDR3 is 15 amino acids long. CDR1 and CDR2 (germline): MNHEY, SVGEGT. The DNA of the CDR3 is TGTGCCAGCAGTCCCTCGGACAAACTCACAGATACGCAGTATTTT. This codes for CASSPSDKLTDTQYF.

This sequence joins TRBV5-1 and TRBJ2-7, with no clear D. V was trimmed by 0 bases and J by 7 bases, leaving 11 bases between them. This CDR3 spans 13 amino acids. The germline V gene encodes CDR1 SGHRS and CDR2 YFSETQ. CDR3 region: CASSLDNGSEQYF. In DNA form, the CDR3 reads TGCGCCAGCAGCTTGGATAACGGGTCGGAGCAGTACTTC.

V gene TRBV7-2 combines with J gene TRBJ2-1, with TRBD1 matching over 7 bases. Per the germline V gene, CDR1 is SGHTA and CDR2 is FQGNSA. Trimming removed 5 bases from V and 4 bases from J; junction bases left unmatched: 5. The CDR3 contains 14 residues. The CDR3: CASSTGQFYNEQFF. The CDR3 DNA reads TGTGCCAGCAGCACGGGACAGTTTTACAATGAGCAGTTCTTC.

This chain connects TRBV5-1 to TRBJ1-2, with D unresolved. This CDR3 has 15 amino acids. The germline V gene encodes CDR1 SGHRS and CDR2 YFSETQ. V was trimmed by 4 bases and J by 6 bases, leaving 19 bases between them. The CDR3 is CASSPRPGSGDGYTF. In DNA form, the CDR3 reads TGCGCCAGCAGCCCCCGCCCGGGGTCAGGTGATGGCTACACCTTC.

J is TRBJ1-3 and V is TRBV7-2; D not resolved. V was cut by 0 bases and J by 2 bases, with 8 bases left in between. The germline V gene has CDR1 SGHTA and CDR2 FQGNSA. The CDR3 length is 15 residues. The CDR3 sequence: CASSLARGTGNTIYF. CDR3 DNA sequence: TGTGCCAGCAGCTTAGCCCGGGGAACTGGAAACACCATATATTTT.

This clone has more than one count but fewer than ten. The V and J genes are TRBV2 and TRBJ2-7, with 9 bases matching TRBD2. Trimming at V came to 6 bases and at J to 0 bases, leaving 3 bases not matched to a gene. The CDR3 contains 14 residues. The germline CDR1 and CDR2 sequences are SNHLY and FYNNEI. The CDR3 nucleotides read TGTGCCAGCAGCGTAGCGGGGGCCTCCTACGAGCAGTACTTC. This sequence encodes CASSVAGASYEQYF.

V is TRBV7-2 and J is TRBJ2-7, with TRBD1 as a possible D gene (6 bases). Trimming took 5 bases from V and 3 from J, leaving 17 bases between them. Germline CDR1 and CDR2: SGHTA and FQGNSA. The CDR3 has 15 residues. CDR3 coding DNA: TGTGCCAGCAGCCCGACAGGAGGAGGATTCTACGAGCAGTACTTC. This gives the protein CASSPTGGGFYEQYF.

This chain uses TRBV4-1 with TRBJ2-2, with D possibly matching TRBD1 (5 bases). Looked up from germline, CDR1 is MGHRA and CDR2 is YSYEKL. CDR3 length equals 16 residues. V gave up 0 bases and J gave up 6 bases, with 14 bases separating them. The CDR3 sequence: CASSQDGWGSAGELFF. DNA for the CDR3: TGCGCCAGCAGCCAAGATGGGTGGGGCTCCGCCGGGGAGCTGTTTTTT.

The J gene is TRBJ2-5, the V gene TRBV29-1; D is uncertain. This CDR3 has 13 amino acids. Trimming removed 3 bases from V and 4 bases from J, with 12 bases in between. The V gene's germline CDR1 is SQVTM and CDR2 ANQGSEA. The CDR3 coding sequence is TGCAGCGTTGACCTCCCAGCCCCAGAGACCCAGTACTTC. It yields the protein CSVDLPAPETQYF. The full variable domain, in which reference TRBV29-1 and TRBJ2-5 provide the parts outside the CDR3, is SAVISQKPSRDICQRGTSLTIQCQVDSQVTMMFWYRQQPGQSLTLIATANQGSEATYESGFVIDKFPISRPNLTFSTLTVSNMSPEDSSIYLCSVDLPAPETQYFGPGTRLLVL.

The chain employs TRBV2 and TRBJ2-2; TRBD1 might be the D (6 bases). From germline, CDR1 is SNHLY and CDR2 FYNNEI. With 8 bases removed from V and 7 bases from J, the gap between germline ends came to 17 bases. This CDR3 is 14 amino acids long. Here the CDR3 DNA reads TGTGCCAGCTCCTTAACAGGGCGAAACGGGGAGCTGTTTTTT. Its protein is CASSLTGRNGELFF.

CDR3 bases: TGTGCCAGCAGCGCTTCGACAGGGGTGGAGGTCGAGCAGTTCTTC. This sequence encodes CASSASTGVEVEQFF. The chain couples TRBV9 to TRBJ2-1; 8 bases map to TRBD1. This CDR3 region has 15 residues. The ends lost 3 bases at V and 10 bases at J; junction bases unmatched: 12. The germline CDR1 and CDR2 sequences are SGDLS and YYNGEE.

This clone came up a few times. This chain connects TRBV7-9 to TRBJ2-1, with 10 bases identical to TRBD2. CDR1 is SEHNR and CDR2 is FQNEAQ in the germline V gene (reference sequence). V shed 2 bases and J 0 bases; nucleotides not matched to a gene: 4. There are 17 residues in the CDR3. The DNA of the CDR3 is TGTGCCAGCAGCTTACAACCTAGCGGGAGCTCCTACAATGAGCAGTTCTTC. Translated, it gives CASSLQPSGSSYNEQFF.

This clone was seen just once. V and J are TRBV2 and TRBJ1-1; D may be TRBD1 (5 bases). Germline CDR1 is SNHLY and CDR2 is FYNNEI. V was cut by 7 bases and J by 1 base, with 10 bases left in between. The CDR3 is 13 amino acids. CDR3 DNA sequence: TGTGCCAGCATGAGAGGGGCGAACACTGAAGCTTTCTTT. Its translation is CASMRGANTEAFF.

This clone was detected a few times. The chain uses TRBV27 and TRBJ1-1; D possibly corresponds to TRBD1 (5 bases). The V gene's germline CDR1 is MNHEY and CDR2 SMNVEV (reference sequence). V was cut by 2 bases and J by 1 base, with 11 bases left in between. CDR3 length: 15 residues. The CDR3, as DNA: TGTGCCAGCAGTTTAAGTTCTGGGGGGAACACTGAAGCTTTCTTT. Protein: CASSLSSGGNTEAFF.